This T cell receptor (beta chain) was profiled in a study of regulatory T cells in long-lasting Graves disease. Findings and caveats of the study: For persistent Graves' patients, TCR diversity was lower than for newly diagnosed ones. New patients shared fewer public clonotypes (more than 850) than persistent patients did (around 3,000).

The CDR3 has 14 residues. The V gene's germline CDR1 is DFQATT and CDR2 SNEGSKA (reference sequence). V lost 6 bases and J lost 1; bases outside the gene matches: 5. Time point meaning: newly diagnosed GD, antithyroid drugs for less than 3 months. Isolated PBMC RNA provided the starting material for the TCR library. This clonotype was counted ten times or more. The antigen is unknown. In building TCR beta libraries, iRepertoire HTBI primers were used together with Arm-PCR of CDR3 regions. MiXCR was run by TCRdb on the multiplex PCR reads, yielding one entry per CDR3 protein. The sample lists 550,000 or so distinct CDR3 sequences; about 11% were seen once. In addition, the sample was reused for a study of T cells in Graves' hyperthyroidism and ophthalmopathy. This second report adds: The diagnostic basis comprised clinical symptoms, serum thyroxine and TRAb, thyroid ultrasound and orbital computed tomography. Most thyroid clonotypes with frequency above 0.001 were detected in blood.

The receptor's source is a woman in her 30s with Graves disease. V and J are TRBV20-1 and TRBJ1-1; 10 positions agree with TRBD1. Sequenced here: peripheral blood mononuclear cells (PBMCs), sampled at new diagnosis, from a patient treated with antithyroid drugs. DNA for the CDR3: TGCAGTGCGGGGACAGGGGACCAGAACACTGAAGCTTTCTTT. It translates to CSAGTGDQNTEAFF.